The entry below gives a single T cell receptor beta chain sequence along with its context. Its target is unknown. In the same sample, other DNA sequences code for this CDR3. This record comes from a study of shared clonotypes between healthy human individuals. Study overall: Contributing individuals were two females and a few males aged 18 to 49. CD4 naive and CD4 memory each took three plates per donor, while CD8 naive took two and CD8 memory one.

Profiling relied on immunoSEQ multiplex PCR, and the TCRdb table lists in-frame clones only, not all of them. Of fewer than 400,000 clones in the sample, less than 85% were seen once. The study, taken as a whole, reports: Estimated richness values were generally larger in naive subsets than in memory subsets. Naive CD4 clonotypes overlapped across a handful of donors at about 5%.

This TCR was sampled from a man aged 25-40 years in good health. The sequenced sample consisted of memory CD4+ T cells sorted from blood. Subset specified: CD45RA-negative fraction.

CDR3 nucleotides: TGTGCCAGCTCACCAGGGACAGGGGGAGATACGCAGTATTTT. It encodes CASSPGTGGDTQYF. J is TRBJ2-3 and V is TRBV18, with 11 bases fitting TRBD1. The CDR3 is made up of 14 amino acids. The germline CDR1 and CDR2 sequences are KGHSH and LQKENI. V gave up 2 bases and J gave up 5 bases; unmatched junction bases: 0. The full variable domain, completed using reference TRBV18 and TRBJ2-3, is NAGVMQNPRHLVRRRGQEARLRCSPMKGHSHVYWYRQLPEEGLKFMVYLQKENIIDESGMPKERFSAEFPKEGPSILRIQQVVRGDSAAYFCASSPGTGGDTQYFGPGTRLTVL.